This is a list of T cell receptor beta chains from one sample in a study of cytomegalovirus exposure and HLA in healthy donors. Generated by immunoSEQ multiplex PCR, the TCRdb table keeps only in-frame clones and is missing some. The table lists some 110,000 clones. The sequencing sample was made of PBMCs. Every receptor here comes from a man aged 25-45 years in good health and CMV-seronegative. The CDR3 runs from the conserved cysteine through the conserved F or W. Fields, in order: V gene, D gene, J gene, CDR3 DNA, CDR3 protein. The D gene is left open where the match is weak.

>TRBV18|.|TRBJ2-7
TGTGCCAGCTCACCACCAGCAAGCTACGAGCAGTACTTC
CASSPPASYEQYF
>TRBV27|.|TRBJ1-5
TGTGCCAGCGGCTTACAGGGACCCAATCAGCCCCAGCATTTT
CASGLQGPNQPQHF
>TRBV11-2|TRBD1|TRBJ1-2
TGTGCCAGCAGCTTTACAGGGGGCTCACTGGGGGGCTACACCTTC
CASSFTGGSLGGYTF
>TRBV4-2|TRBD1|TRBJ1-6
TGTGCCAGCAGCCGGACACAGGGGGCAGAGAATTCACCCCTCCACTTT
CASSRTQGAENSPLHF
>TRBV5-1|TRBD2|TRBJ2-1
TGCGCCAGCAGGGGGCGACTAGCGGGGGGAGATGAGCAGTTCTTC
CASRGRLAGGDEQFF
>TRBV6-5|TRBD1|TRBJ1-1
TGTGCCAGCAGTTACGGACAGGGGGCATCCGAAGCTTTCTTT
CASSYGQGASEAFF
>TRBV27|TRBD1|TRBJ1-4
TGTGCCAGCAGTCTTCGGGGACAGAATTCTGAAAAACTGTTTTTT
CASSLRGQNSEKLFF
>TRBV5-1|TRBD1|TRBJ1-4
TGCGCCAGCAGCTTGGAGGCAGGGGGTAACGAAAAACTGTTTTTT
CASSLEAGGNEKLFF
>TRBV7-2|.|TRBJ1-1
TGTGCCAGCAGCTTAGCGCAGGCAGGGGAGACTGAAGCTTTCTTT
CASSLAQAGETEAFF
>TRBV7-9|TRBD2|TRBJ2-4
TGTGCCAGCAGCTCCACGGCCGGGACTACCAAAAACATTCAGTACTTC
CASSSTAGTTKNIQYF
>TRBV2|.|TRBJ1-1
TGTGCCAGCAGTCAAGGTGGGGGGGGGAACACTGAAGCTTTCTTT
CASSQGGGGNTEAFF
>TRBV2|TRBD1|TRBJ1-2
TGTGCCAGCACTATGGGACAGGGAGAGGGTAACTATGGCTACACCTTC
CASTMGQGEGNYGYTF
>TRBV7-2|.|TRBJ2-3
TGTGCCAGCAGCTTAGGGGCGGGAAGAGATACGCAGTATTTT
CASSLGAGRDTQYF
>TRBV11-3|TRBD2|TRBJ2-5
TGTGCCAGCAGCCGGGGACTAGAGGCTCGGGAGACCCAGTACTTC
CASSRGLEARETQYF
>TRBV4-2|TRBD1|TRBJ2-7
TGTGCCAGCAGCCAAGATCGGACACAGGGGGTACTCTACGAGCAGTACTTC
CASSQDRTQGVLYEQYF
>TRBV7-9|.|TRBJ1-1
TGTGCCAGCAGCCTAGGGGGAGTGAACACTGAAGCTTTCTTT
CASSLGGVNTEAFF
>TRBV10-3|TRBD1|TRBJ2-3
TGTGCCATCAGTGGCGCGACGACAGGGAAGGTAGGAGATACGCAGTATTTT
CAISGATTGKVGDTQYF
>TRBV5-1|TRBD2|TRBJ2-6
TGCGCCAGCAGCTTGGAAAGACTAGCGGGGGTGCCTTACTCTGGGGCCAACGTCCTGACTTTC
CASSLERLAGVPYSGANVLTF
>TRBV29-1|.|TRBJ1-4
TGCAGCGTTGAATTGAACCTTCGCGGTGAAAAACTGTTTTTT
CSVELNLRGEKLFF
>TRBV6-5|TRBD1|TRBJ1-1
TGTGCCAGCAGTTCAGGACAGGGGCACACTGAAGCTTTCTTT
CASSSGQGHTEAFF
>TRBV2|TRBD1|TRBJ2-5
TGTGCCACCGAGAGTAGGACAGGGGGCGTAAAAGGGACCCAGTACTTC
CATESRTGGVKGTQYF
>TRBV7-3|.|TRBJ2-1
TGTGCCAGCAGTTCAGGGGTAGGGTCCTACAATGAGCAGTTCTTC
CASSSGVGSYNEQFF
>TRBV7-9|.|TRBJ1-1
TGTGCCAGCAGCTTACAAAGACAGTGGGTAGCAAACACTGAAGCTTTCTTT
CASSLQRQWVANTEAFF
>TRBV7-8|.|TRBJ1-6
TGTGCCAGCAGCTTATCTGGGCAGGGGAATTCACCCCTCCACTTT
CASSLSGQGNSPLHF
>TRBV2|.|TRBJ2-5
TGTGCCAGCACCCCTCGGGAGACCCAGTACTTC
CASTPRETQYF
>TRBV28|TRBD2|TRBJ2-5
TGTGCCAGCACTATGGCGGGGGGGGAGACCCAGTACTTC
CASTMAGGETQYF
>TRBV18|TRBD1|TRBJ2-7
TGTGCCAGCTCACCAGCAGGGGGCGTCAACGAGCAGTACTTC
CASSPAGGVNEQYF
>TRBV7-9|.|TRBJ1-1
TGTGCCAGCAGCTTAGAACTCAGGGGAACTGAAGCTTTCTTT
CASSLELRGTEAFF
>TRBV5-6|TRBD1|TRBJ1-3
TGTGCCAGCAATTTGGGGAGACAGGGGTATGGCACCATATATTTT
CASNLGRQGYGTIYF
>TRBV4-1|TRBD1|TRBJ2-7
TGCGCCAGCAGCCAAGTTTTGGACAGGGGTCACGAGCAGTACTTC
CASSQVLDRGHEQYF
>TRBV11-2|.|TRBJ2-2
TGTGCCAGCAGCCCCTTTCGCCTACAGGACACCGGGGAGCTGTTTTTT
CASSPFRLQDTGELFF
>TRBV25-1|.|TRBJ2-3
TGTGCCAGCAGTGCCGATAGCGGTGGCACAGATACGCAGTATTTT
CASSADSGGTDTQYF
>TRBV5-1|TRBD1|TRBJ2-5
TGCGCCAGCAGCTTGGGTATTGGGGGACAGGCAGAAGAGACCCAGTACTTC
CASSLGIGGQAEETQYF
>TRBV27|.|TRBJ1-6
TGTGCCAGCAGTGCTTATGAGGCGGCGACCTATAATTCACCCCTCCACTTT
CASSAYEAATYNSPLHF
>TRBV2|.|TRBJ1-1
TGTGCCAGCAGGGCAGAGGTAAACGCTGAAGCTTTCTTT
CASRAEVNAEAFF
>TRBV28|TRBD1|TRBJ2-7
TGTGCCAGCAAACCCGGGACAGGTACCTACGAGCAGTACTTC
CASKPGTGTYEQYF
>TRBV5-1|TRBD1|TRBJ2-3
TGCGCCAGCAGCAGCGACAGGGCCGACACAGATACGCAGTATTTT
CASSSDRADTDTQYF
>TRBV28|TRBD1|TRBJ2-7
TGTGCCAGCAGTACCTTCCGGGACAGGGGCTACGAGCAGTACTTC
CASSTFRDRGYEQYF